This entry features one TCR beta chain sequence. Its antigen is undetermined. The CDR3 covers 14 residues. V was shortened by 7 bases and J by 0 bases, with 13 bases between the two germline ends. Germline CDR1 and CDR2: LNHDA and SQIVND (reference sequence). The sample originates from a study of shared clonotypes between healthy human individuals. Under the authors' procedure: ImmunoSEQ output held junction-only sequences without quality scores, so filtering differed. Using immunoSEQ multiplex PCR, the repertoire was profiled, and TCRdb retains in-frame clones only, with some absent. V, J and clone size derive from that table, while D and trimming were established from the DNA sequence. This table has about 1 million clones, about 76% appearing once. Study-wide results and caveats: Some naive CD4 clonotypes, roughly 5%, turned up in common across a handful of donors. Represented diversity, genetic and exposure-history alike, was limited by few donors.

Among the donors, all were Caucasian adults who lived in Nashville, Tennessee. Sequencing was carried out using memory CD4+ T cells sorted from blood. Subset indicated: CD45RA-negative fraction. The sequence came from a man aged 18 to 30 in good health. The chain uses TRBV19 and TRBJ2-7, with TRBD2 as a possible D gene (6 bases). The CDR3 spells CASTDSGTSYEQYF. CDR3 DNA: TGTGCCAGTACCGATAGCGGAACCTCCTACGAGCAGTACTTC. Looking up the rest from reference TRBV19 and TRBJ2-7 gives the full variable domain: DGGITQSPKYLFRKEGQNVTLSCEQNLNHDAMYWYRQDPGQGLRLIYYSQIVNDFQKGDIAEGYSVSREKKESFPLTVTSAQKNPTAFYLCASTDSGTSYEQYFGPGTRLTVT.